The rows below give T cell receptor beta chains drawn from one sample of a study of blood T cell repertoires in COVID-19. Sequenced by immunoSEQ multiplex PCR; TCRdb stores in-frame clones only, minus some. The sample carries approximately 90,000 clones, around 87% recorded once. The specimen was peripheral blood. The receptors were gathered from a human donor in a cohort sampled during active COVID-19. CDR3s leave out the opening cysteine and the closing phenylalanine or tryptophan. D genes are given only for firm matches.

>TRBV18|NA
ASSQTDSQPQH
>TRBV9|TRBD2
ASSVGLAGNTGELF
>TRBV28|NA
ASSSPQYGYT
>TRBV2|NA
ASTLAGSRAGELF
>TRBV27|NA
ASSLIGGYGYT
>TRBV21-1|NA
ASSKGRDRGRYEQY
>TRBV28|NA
ASSQAREFIGNTIY
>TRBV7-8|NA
ASSLVDTGELF
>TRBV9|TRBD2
ASSPQGSSGGAGELF
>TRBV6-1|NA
ASSESGGNQPQH
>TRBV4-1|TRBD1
ASSADRGRVEAF
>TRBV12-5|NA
ASGSRGASIGTDTQY
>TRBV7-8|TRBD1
ASTPGQGFGYT
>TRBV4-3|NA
ASSQEVRVSTGELF
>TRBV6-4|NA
ASSDSFRGVRTEAF
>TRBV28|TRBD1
ASSGTGRLRQPQH
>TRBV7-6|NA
ASSLAAGHYQETQY
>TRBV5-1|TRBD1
ASSQEDRVDEQY
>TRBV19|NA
ASSIALLRDQPQH
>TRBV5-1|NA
ASSSRQADTGELF
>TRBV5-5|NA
ASSPWGDSYNSPLH
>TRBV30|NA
AWSVSLNTEAF